The sample holds many counts of the clone carrying this TCR beta chain. This specimen comes from a study of neurological immune-mediated disorders. Germline CDR1 is SGHKS and CDR2 is YYEKEE (reference sequence). Trimming removed 4 bases at V and 1 base at J, with 14 bases between. The CDR3 is 15 amino acids. TCRdb ran MiXCR on the 5' RACE reads and lists one entry per CDR3 protein. The sample lists 40,000 to 45,000 distinct CDR3 sequences; about 6.9% were seen once. The sorted libraries were prepared using around 990,000 CD4+ or CD8+ T cells that had themselves been sorted. The sequenced sample consisted of CD4+ T cells from blood. This chain connects TRBV5-5 to TRBJ1-1; D might be TRBD1 (6 bases). The source of this sequence is a middle-aged woman in good health. CDR3 in amino acids: CASSPSQGWNTEAFF. CDR3 nucleotides: TGTGCCAGCAGCCCCTCACAGGGCTGGAACACTGAAGCTTTCTTT.